The entry below gives a single T cell receptor beta chain sequence along with its context. Here immunoSEQ multiplex PCR was the method, and the copy in TCRdb shows in-frame clones only, minus some. The profile shows fewer than 300,000 clones, over 70% of them singletons. V gave up 7 bases and J gave up 3 bases, with 18 bases separating them. This CDR3 is built from 15 residues. Germline V CDR1 and CDR2: MNHEY, SVGAGI. This sample is drawn from a study of blood T cell repertoires in COVID-19. Overall study: The United States, Italy and Spain provided the acute and convalescent COVID-19 samples.

The chain uses TRBV6-5 and TRBJ1-2; perhaps TRBD1 as D (5 bases). This clonotype was obtained from a human donor in a cohort sampled during active COVID-19. Sequenced material: peripheral blood. CDR3 amino acids: CASTPDVGRDYGYTF. CDR3 bases: TGTGCCAGCACCCCCGATGTTGGCAGGGACTATGGCTACACCTTC.